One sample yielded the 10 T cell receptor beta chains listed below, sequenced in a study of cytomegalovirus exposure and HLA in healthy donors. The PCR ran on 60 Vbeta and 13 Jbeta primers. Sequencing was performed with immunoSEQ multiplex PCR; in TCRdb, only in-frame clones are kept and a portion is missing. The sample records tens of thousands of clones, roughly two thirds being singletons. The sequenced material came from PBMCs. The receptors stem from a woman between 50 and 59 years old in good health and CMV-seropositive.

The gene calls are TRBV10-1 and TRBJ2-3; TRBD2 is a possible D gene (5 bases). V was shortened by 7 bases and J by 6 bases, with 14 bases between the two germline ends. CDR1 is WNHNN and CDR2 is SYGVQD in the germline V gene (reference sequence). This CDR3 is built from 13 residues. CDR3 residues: CASTRPGLDTQYF. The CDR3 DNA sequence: TGCGCCAGCACTAGGCCGGGATTGGATACGCAGTATTTT.

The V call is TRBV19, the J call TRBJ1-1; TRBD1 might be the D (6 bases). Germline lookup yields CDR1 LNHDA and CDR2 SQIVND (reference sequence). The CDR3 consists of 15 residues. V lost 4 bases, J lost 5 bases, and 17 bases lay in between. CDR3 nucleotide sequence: TGTGCCAGTAGTACCCGGGACATTTCGGGGACTGAAGCTTTCTTT. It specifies CASSTRDISGTEAFF.

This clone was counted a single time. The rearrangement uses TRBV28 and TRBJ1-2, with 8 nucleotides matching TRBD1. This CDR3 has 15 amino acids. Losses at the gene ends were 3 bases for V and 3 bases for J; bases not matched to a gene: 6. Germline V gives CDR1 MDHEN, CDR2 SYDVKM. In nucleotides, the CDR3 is TGTGCCAGCAGTTTTCATACAGGGGGGGACTATGGCTACACCTTC. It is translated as CASSFHTGGDYGYTF.

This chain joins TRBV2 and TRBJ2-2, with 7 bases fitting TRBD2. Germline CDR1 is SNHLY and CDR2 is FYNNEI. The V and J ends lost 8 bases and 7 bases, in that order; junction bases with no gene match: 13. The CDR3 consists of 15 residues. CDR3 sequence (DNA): TGTGCCAGCGGCGTAGGCGGGGGATTCGTCGGGGAGCTGTTTTTT. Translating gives CASGVGGGFVGELFF.

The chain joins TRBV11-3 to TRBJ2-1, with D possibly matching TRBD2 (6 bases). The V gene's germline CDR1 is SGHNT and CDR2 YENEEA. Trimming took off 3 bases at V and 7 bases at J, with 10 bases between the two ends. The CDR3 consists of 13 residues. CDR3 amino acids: CASSFPGVNEQFF. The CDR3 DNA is TGTGCCAGCAGCTTCCCGGGAGTAAATGAGCAGTTCTTC.

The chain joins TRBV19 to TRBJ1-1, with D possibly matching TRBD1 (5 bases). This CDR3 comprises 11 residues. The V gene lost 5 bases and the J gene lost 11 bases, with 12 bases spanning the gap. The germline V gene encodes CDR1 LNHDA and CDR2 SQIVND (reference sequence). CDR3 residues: CASSQGSVAFF. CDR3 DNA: TGTGCCAGTAGTCAGGGCTCGGTGGCTTTCTTT.

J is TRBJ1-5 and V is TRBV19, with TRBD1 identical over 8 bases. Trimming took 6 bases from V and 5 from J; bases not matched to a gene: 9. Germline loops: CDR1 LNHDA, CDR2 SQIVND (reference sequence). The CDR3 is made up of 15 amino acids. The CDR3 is CASSLTGDNYQPQHF. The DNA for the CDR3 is TGTGCCAGTAGCCTGACAGGGGATAACTATCAGCCCCAGCATTTT. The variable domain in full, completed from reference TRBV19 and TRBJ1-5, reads DGGITQSPKYLFRKEGQNVTLSCEQNLNHDAMYWYRQDPGQGLRLIYYSQIVNDFQKGDIAEGYSVSREKKESFPLTVTSAQKNPTAFYLCASSLTGDNYQPQHFGDGTRLSIL.

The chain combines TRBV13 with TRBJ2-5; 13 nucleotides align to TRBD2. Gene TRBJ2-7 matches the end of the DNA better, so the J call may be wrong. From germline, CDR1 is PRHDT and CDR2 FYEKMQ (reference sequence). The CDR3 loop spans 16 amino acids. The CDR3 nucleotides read TGTGCCAGCAGCAAGAGACGGACTAGCGGGAGCCACGAGCAGTACTTC. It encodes CASSKRRTSGSHEQYF.

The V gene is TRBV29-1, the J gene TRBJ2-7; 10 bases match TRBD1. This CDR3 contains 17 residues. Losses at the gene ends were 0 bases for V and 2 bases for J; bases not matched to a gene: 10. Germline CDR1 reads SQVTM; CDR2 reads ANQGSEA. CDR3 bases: TGCAGCGTTGAAGAGGGACAGGGGCGAGGTGGGGCCTACGAGCAGTACTTC. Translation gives CSVEEGQGRGGAYEQYF.

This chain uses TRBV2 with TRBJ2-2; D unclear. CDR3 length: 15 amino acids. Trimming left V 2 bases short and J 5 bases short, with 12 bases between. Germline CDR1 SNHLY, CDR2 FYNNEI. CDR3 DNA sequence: TGTGCCAGCAGTGAATATTCGGTTGGTACCGGGGAGCTGTTTTTT. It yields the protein CASSEYSVGTGELFF.